The rows below give T cell receptor beta chains drawn from one sample of a study of vaccination and CD4 T cells after COVID-19. TCRdb re-called the PCR reads through MiXCR, storing one row per CDR3 protein. The sample records roughly 4,300 distinct CDR3 sequences, under 70% being singletons. These receptors are not linked to any known antigen. Sample: CD4+ T cells from blood, cultured in vitro. These receptors originate from a human donor who had recovered from COVID-19. CDR3s include the opening cysteine and the closing phenylalanine or tryptophan. Each record gives: V gene, D gene, J gene, clone size, CDR3 protein, CDR3 DNA. D genes are given only for firm matches. Not every row has a clone size; where given, it reads once, few, many or a size class.

V: TRBV18; D: NA; J: TRBJ1-1; size: NA; CDR3: CASSPGTEAFF; DNA: TGTGCCAGCTCACCGGGCACTGAAGCTTTCTTT
V: TRBV20-1; D: NA; J: TRBJ2-7; size: NA; CDR3: CSGAGTYEQYF; DNA: TGCAGTGGGGCGGGGACCTACGAGCAGTACTTC
V: TRBV20-1; D: TRBD1; J: TRBJ1-1; size: few; CDR3: CSARRPGQGATEAFF; DNA: TGCAGTGCTAGAAGGCCGGGACAGGGGGCAACTGAAGCTTTCTTT
V: TRBV7-2; D: NA; J: TRBJ2-7; size: large; CDR3: CASSQETRKGEQYF; DNA: TGTGCCAGCAGCCAAGAGACAAGGAAGGGCGAGCAGTACTTC
V: TRBV6-1; D: TRBD1; J: TRBJ1-6; size: NA; CDR3: CASSVQGALFSPLHF; DNA: TGTGCCAGCAGTGTACAGGGGGCGCTTTTCTCCCCCCTCCACTTT
V: TRBV20-1; D: NA; J: TRBJ1-2; size: NA; CDR3: CSARVTGGSYGYTF; DNA: TGCAGTGCTAGAGTAACGGGTGGGTCGTATGGCTACACCTTC
V: TRBV27; D: TRBD1; J: TRBJ1-1; size: NA; CDR3: CASYRTGGEAFF; DNA: TGTGCCAGCTACCGGACAGGGGGTGAAGCTTTCTTT
V: TRBV20-1; D: NA; J: TRBJ1-5; size: few; CDR3: CSARPDSGNQPQHF; DNA: TGCAGTGCTAGACCAGACAGTGGCAATCAGCCCCAGCATTTT
V: TRBV6-1; D: NA; J: TRBJ1-5; size: NA; CDR3: CASRSGTGGRNQPQHF; DNA: TGTGCCAGCAGAAGCGGGACCGGGGGCAGGAATCAGCCCCAGCATTTT
V: TRBV27; D: TRBD2; J: TRBJ2-1; size: NA; CDR3: CASAKRGGGYNEQFF; DNA: TGTGCCAGCGCCAAACGGGGGGGCGGGTACAATGAGCAGTTCTTC
V: TRBV10-3; D: TRBD1; J: TRBJ1-1; size: large; CDR3: CAISEAGGFMNTEAFF; DNA: TGTGCCATCAGTGAGGCAGGGGGCTTCATGAACACTGAAGCTTTCTTT
V: TRBV7-9; D: NA; J: TRBJ1-3; size: NA; CDR3: CASSLAQGRNTIYF; DNA: TGTGCCAGCAGCTTGGCACAGGGAAGAAACACCATATATTTT
V: TRBV15; D: NA; J: TRBJ1-2; size: few; CDR3: CATSRGPGGGDGYTF; DNA: TGTGCCACCAGCAGAGGTCCGGGGGGTGGGGATGGCTACACCTTC
V: TRBV11-2; D: NA; J: TRBJ1-2; size: NA; CDR3: CASSRQMGGYTF; DNA: TGTGCCAGCAGCCGCCAGATGGGGGGCTACACCTTC
V: TRBV7-9; D: NA; J: TRBJ1-2; size: once; CDR3: CASSLGRASNYGYTF; DNA: TGTGCCAGCAGCTTAGGGAGGGCGTCTAACTATGGCTACACCTTC
V: TRBV5-4; D: NA; J: TRBJ2-7; size: NA; CDR3: CASSLSTGGQYEQYF; DNA: TGTGCCAGCAGCTTGTCAACCGGGGGGCAGTACGAGCAGTACTTC
V: TRBV10-3; D: NA; J: TRBJ1-5; size: large; CDR3: CAISFTQGGGQPQHF; DNA: TGTGCCATCAGCTTCACACAGGGAGGTGGTCAGCCCCAGCATTTT
V: TRBV6-1; D: NA; J: TRBJ2-1; size: few; CDR3: CASKVTYNEQFF; DNA: TGTGCCAGCAAGGTCACCTACAATGAGCAGTTCTTC
V: TRBV10-3; D: NA; J: TRBJ2-7; size: large; CDR3: CAITDGGSYEQYF; DNA: TGTGCCATCACCGATGGGGGCTCCTACGAGCAGTACTTC
V: TRBV6-5; D: TRBD1; J: TRBJ1-5; size: NA; CDR3: CASSYCIRGQQNQPQHF; DNA: TGTGCCAGCAGTTACTGTATCAGGGGACAGCAAAATCAGCCCCAGCATTTT
V: TRBV5-1; D: NA; J: TRBJ2-7; size: NA; CDR3: CASSVLAGPSYEQYF; DNA: TGCGCCAGCAGCGTCCTGGCAGGCCCGTCCTACGAGCAGTACTTC
V: TRBV6-1; D: TRBD1; J: TRBJ2-7; size: NA; CDR3: CASRFGQGGYEQYF; DNA: TGTGCCAGCCGCTTTGGACAGGGAGGCTACGAGCAGTACTTC
V: TRBV6-5; D: NA; J: TRBJ2-5; size: few; CDR3: CASSYSTLGGETQYF; DNA: TGTGCCAGCAGTTACTCGACTCTAGGCGGGGAGACCCAGTACTTC
V: TRBV19; D: NA; J: TRBJ1-1; size: NA; CDR3: CASSILQNTEAFF; DNA: TGTGCCAGTAGTATACTTCAGAACACTGAAGCTTTCTTT
V: TRBV10-3; D: NA; J: TRBJ2-3; size: few; CDR3: CAVRGRGIYTDTQYF; DNA: TGTGCCGTACGGGGACGGGGGATTTACACAGATACGCAGTATTTT
V: TRBV10-1; D: TRBD1; J: TRBJ2-4; size: once; CDR3: CASSAGGENIQYF; DNA: TGCGCCAGCAGTGCAGGGGGCGAAAACATTCAGTACTTC
V: TRBV7-3; D: TRBD1; J: TRBJ1-6; size: NA; CDR3: CASSQDGQGRTPLHF; DNA: TGTGCCAGCAGCCAAGACGGACAGGGGAGGACACCCCTCCACTTT
V: TRBV20-1; D: NA; J: TRBJ1-5; size: NA; CDR3: CSAKGLGGDQPQHF; DNA: TGCAGTGCCAAAGGCTTGGGGGGGGATCAGCCCCAGCATTTT
V: TRBV15; D: NA; J: TRBJ1-2; size: NA; CDR3: CGTSREGRGGYTF; DNA: TGTGGCACCAGCAGAGAGGGGAGAGGCGGCTACACCTTC
V: TRBV10-3; D: NA; J: TRBJ1-6; size: medium-sized; CDR3: CAISPGRMNSPLHF; DNA: TGTGCCATCAGTCCGGGACGGATGAATTCACCCCTCCACTTT
V: TRBV2; D: NA; J: TRBJ1-2; size: NA; CDR3: CASSPGARGYTF; DNA: TGTGCCAGCAGTCCAGGTGCGAGGGGCTACACCTTC
V: TRBV2; D: TRBD1; J: TRBJ2-3; size: few; CDR3: CASSADRDRGLGTQYF; DNA: TGTGCCAGCAGTGCCGACCGGGACAGGGGGCTAGGTACGCAGTATTTT
V: TRBV5-1; D: TRBD1; J: TRBJ1-2; size: NA; CDR3: CASSRQGRDGYTF; DNA: TGCGCCAGCAGCCGACAGGGGCGGGATGGCTACACCTTC
V: TRBV27; D: NA; J: TRBJ1-1; size: few; CDR3: CASSRRPALLNTEAFF; DNA: TGTGCCAGCAGTAGACGGCCAGCACTCCTTAACACTGAAGCTTTCTTT
V: TRBV6-1; D: NA; J: TRBJ2-7; size: NA; CDR3: CASLGFIKDEQYF; DNA: TGTGCCAGCCTGGGTTTCATCAAGGACGAGCAGTACTTC
V: TRBV24-1; D: NA; J: TRBJ2-5; size: NA; CDR3: CATSDPREGWKETQYF; DNA: TGTGCCACCAGTGACCCCAGAGAGGGCTGGAAAGAGACCCAGTACTTC
V: TRBV20-1; D: NA; J: TRBJ1-2; size: NA; CDR3: CSATDPFGQIYGYTF; DNA: TGCAGTGCTACTGACCCCTTTGGGCAGATCTATGGCTACACCTTC
V: TRBV29-1; D: NA; J: TRBJ1-2; size: NA; CDR3: CSVVLGDYGYTF; DNA: TGCAGCGTTGTTTTAGGGGACTATGGCTACACCTTC
V: TRBV7-9; D: NA; J: TRBJ2-7; size: once; CDR3: CASSSAGVEQYF; DNA: TGTGCCAGCAGCTCCGCAGGGGTCGAGCAGTACTTC
V: TRBV20-1; D: NA; J: TRBJ1-5; size: few; CDR3: CSARVGGNQPQHF; DNA: TGCAGTGCTAGAGTGGGGGGCAATCAGCCCCAGCATTTT